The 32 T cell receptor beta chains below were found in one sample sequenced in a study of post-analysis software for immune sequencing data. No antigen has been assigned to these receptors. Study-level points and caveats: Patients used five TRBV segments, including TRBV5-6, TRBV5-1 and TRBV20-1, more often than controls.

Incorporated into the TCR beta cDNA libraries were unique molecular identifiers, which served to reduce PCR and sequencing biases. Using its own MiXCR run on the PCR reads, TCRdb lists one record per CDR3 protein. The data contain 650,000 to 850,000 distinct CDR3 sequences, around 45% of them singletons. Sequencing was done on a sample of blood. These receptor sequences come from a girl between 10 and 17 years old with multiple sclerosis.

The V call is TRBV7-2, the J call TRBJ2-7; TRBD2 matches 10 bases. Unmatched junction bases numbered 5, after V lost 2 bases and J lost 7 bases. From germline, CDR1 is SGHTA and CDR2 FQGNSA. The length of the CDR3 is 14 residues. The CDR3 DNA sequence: TGTGCCAGCAGCTTAAAAGCGGGGGGGCAAGAGCAGTACTTC. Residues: CASSLKAGGQEQYF.

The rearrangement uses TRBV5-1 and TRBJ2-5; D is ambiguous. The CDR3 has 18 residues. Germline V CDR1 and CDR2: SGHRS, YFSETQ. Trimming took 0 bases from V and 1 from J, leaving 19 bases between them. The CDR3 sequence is CASSLGKPLTYTQETQYF. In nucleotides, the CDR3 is TGCGCCAGCAGCTTGGGGAAGCCACTCACTTACACCCAAGAGACCCAGTACTTC. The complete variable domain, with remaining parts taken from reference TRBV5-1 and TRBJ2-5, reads KAGVTQTPRYLIKTRGQQVTLSCSPISGHRSVSWYQQTPGQGLQFLFEYFSETQRNKGNFPGRFSGRQFSNSRSEMNVSTLELGDSALYLCASSLGKPLTYTQETQYFGPGTRLLVL.

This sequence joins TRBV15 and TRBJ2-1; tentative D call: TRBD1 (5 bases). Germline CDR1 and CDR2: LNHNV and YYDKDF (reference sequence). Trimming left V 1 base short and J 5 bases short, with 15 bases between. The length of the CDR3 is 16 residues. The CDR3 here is CATSRVPGNNNNEQFF. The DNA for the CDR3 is TGTGCCACCAGCAGAGTTCCAGGGAACAACAACAATGAGCAGTTCTTC.

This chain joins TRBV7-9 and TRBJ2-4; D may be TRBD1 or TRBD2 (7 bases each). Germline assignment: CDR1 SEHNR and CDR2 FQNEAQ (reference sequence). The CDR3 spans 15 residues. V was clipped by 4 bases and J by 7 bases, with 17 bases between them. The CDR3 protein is CASSSGTGGQNIQYF. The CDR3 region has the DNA TGTGCCAGCAGCTCCGGTACGGGGGGACAGAACATTCAGTACTTC.

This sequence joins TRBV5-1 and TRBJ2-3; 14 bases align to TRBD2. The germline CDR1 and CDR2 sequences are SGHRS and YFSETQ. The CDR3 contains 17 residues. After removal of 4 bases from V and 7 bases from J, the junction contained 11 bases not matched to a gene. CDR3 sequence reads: CASSHDSTSGRAHTQYF. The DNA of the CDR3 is TGCGCCAGCAGCCACGACTCGACTAGCGGGAGGGCCCATACGCAGTATTTT.

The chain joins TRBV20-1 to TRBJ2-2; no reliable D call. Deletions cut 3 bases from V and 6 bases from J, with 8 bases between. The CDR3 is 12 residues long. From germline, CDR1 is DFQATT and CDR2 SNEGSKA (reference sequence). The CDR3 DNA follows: TGCAGTGCTAGCCGTAGATCCGGGGAGCTGTTTTTT. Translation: CSASRRSGELFF.

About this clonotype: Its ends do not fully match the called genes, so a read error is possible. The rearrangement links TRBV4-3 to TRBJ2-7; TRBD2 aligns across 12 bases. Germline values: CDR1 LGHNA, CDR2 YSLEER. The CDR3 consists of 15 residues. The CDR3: CASSQATSGSYGQYF. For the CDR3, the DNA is TGCGCCAGCAGCCAAGCGACTAGCGGGAGCTACGGGCAGTACTTC.

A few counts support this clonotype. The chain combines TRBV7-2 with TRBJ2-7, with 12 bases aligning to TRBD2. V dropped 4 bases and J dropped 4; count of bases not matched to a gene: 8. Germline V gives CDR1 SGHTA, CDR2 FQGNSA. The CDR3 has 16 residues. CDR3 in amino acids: CASSYRTSGIKYEQYF. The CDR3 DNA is TGTGCCAGCAGCTATCGGACTAGCGGGATTAAGTACGAGCAGTACTTC. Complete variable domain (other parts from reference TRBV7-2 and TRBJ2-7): GAGVSQSPSNKVTEKGKDVELRCDPISGHTALYWYRQSLGQGLEFLIYFQGNSAPDKSGLPSDRFSAERTGGSVSTLTIQRTQQEDSAVYLCASSYRTSGIKYEQYFGPGTRLTVT.

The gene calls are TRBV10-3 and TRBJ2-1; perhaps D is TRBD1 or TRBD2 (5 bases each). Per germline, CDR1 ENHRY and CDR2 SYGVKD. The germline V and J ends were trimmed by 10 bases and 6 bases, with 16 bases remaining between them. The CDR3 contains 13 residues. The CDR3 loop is CATQGARGNEQFF. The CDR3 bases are TGTGCCACCCAAGGGGCCCGGGGCAATGAGCAGTTCTTC.

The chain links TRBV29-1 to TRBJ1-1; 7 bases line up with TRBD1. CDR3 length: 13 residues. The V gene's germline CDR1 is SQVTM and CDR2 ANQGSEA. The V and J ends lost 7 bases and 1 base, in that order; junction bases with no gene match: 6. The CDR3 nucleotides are TGCAGCGCCCCCGGGACAGCGAACACTGAAGCTTTCTTT. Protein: CSAPGTANTEAFF.

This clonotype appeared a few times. CDR3 sequence: CASSSSGRWQETQYF. For the CDR3, the DNA is TGTGCCAGCAGCTCAAGCGGGAGGTGGCAAGAGACCCAGTACTTC. This rearrangement joins TRBV7-6 to TRBJ2-5; 9 bases align to TRBD2. Losses at the gene ends were 4 bases for V and 2 bases for J; bases not matched to a gene: 5. Germline values: CDR1 SGHVS, CDR2 FNYEAQ. The CDR3 consists of 15 residues. The variable domain in full, completed from reference TRBV7-6 and TRBJ2-5, reads GAGVSQSPRYKVTKRGQDVALRCDPISGHVSLYWYRQALGQGPEFLTYFNYEAQQDKSGLPNDRFSAERPEGSISTLTIQRTEQRDSAMYRCASSSSGRWQETQYFGPGTRLLVL.

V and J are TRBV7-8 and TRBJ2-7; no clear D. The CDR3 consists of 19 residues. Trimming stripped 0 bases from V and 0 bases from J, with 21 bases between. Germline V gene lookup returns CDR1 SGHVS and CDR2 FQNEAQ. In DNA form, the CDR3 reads TGTGCCAGCAGCTTAGCCCCTTTAACCGGGCCCCACAGCTCCTACGAGCAGTACTTC. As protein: CASSLAPLTGPHSSYEQYF.

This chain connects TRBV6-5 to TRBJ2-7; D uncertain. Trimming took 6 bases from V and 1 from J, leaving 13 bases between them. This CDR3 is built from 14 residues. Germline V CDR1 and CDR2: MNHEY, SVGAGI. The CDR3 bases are TGTGCCAGCAGCAACTTTCGGAGATCCTACGAGCAGTACTTC. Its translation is CASSNFRRSYEQYF.

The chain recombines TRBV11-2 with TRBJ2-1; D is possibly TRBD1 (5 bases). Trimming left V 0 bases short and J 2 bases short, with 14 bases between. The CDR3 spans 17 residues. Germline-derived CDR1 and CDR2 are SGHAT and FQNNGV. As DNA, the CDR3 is TGTGCCAGCAGCTTAGATCAAGTGAGGACACCCTACAATGAGCAGTTCTTC. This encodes CASSLDQVRTPYNEQFF. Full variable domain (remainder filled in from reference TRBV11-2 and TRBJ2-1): EAGVAQSPRYKIIEKRQSVAFWCNPISGHATLYWYQQILGQGPKLLIQFQNNGVVDDSQLPKDRFSAERLKGVDSTLKIQPAKLEDSAVYLCASSLDQVRTPYNEQFFGPGTRLTVL.

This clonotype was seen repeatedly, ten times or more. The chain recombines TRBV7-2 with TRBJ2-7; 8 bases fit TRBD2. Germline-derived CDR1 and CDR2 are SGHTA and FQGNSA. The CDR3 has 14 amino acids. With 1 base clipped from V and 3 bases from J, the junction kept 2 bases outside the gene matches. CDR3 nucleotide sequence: TGTGCCAGCAGCTTAGGGCTAGCGGGCTACGAGCAGTACTTC. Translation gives CASSLGLAGYEQYF.

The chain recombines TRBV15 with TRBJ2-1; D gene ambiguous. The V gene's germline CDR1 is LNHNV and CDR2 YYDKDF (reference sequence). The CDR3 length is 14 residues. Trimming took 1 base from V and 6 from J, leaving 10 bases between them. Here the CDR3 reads CATSRVPDPNEQFF. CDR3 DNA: TGTGCCACCAGCAGAGTCCCGGACCCCAATGAGCAGTTCTTC.

The CDR3 nucleotides read TGTGCCAGCAGCTTAGATAACAGGAGAAACACTGAAGCTTTCTTT. This encodes CASSLDNRRNTEAFF. V and J are TRBV7-3 and TRBJ1-1, with D perhaps TRBD1 (5 bases). Germline V gene sequence: CDR1 SGHTA, CDR2 FQGTGA. The CDR3 sequence is 15 residues long. The ends were cut back, 2 bases at V and 2 bases at J, with 12 bases in the middle.

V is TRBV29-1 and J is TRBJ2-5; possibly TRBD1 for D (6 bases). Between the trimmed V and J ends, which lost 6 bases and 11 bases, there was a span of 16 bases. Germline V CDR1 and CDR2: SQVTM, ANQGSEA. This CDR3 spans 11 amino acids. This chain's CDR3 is CSVGHYNEQYF. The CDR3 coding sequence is TGCAGCGTGGGACATTACAATGAGCAGTACTTC.

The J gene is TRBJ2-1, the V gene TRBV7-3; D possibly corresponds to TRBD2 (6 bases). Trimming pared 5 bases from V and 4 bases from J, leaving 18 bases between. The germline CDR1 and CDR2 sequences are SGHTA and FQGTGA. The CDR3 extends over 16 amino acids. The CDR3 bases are TGTGCCAGCAGCCAGCCCTCTAGCGCCCATTACAATGAGCAGTTCTTC. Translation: CASSQPSSAHYNEQFF.

The CDR3 here is CASSQDRGTGELFF. CDR3 in DNA: TGTGCCAGCAGCCAAGATCGGGGCACCGGGGAGCTGTTTTTT. The gene calls are TRBV3-1 and TRBJ2-2; D might be TRBD2 (5 bases). Deletions cut 0 bases from V and 4 bases from J, with 6 bases between. Per the germline V gene, CDR1 is LGHDT and CDR2 is YNNKEL (reference sequence). The CDR3 runs to 14 residues.

The CDR3 here is CAWSDGRFSYEQYF. CDR3 nucleotide sequence: TGTGCCTGGAGCGACGGGAGGTTCTCCTACGAGCAGTACTTC. This chain links TRBV30 with TRBJ2-4; 7 bases map to TRBD2. TRBJ2-7 matches the DNA end more closely, so the J call is doubtful. Germline V gives CDR1 GTSNPN, CDR2 SVGIG (reference sequence). CDR3 length: 14 residues.

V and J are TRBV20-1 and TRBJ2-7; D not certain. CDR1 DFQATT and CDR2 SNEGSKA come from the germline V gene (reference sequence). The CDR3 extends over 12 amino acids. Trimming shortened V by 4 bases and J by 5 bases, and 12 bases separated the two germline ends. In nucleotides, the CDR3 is TGCAGTGCTAATTTCCTCCAGGACGAGCAGTACTTC. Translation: CSANFLQDEQYF.

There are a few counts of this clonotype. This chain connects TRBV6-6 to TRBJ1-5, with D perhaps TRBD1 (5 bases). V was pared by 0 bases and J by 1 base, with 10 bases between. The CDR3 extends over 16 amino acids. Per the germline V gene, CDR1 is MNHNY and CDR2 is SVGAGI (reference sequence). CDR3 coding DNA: TGTGCCAGCAGTTACTCGCCAGGGTCAAGCAATCAGCCCCAGCATTTT. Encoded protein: CASSYSPGSSNQPQHF.

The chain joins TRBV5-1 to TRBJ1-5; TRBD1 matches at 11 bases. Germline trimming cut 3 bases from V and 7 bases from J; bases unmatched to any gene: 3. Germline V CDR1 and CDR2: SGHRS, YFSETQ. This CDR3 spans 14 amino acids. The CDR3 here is CASSSGQGEQPQHF. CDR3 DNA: TGCGCCAGCAGCTCGGGACAGGGGGAACAGCCCCAGCATTTT.

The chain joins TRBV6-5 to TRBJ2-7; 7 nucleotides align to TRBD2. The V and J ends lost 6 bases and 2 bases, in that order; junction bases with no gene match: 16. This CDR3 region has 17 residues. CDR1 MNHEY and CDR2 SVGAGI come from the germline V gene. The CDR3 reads CASSLFEPKGLAYEQYF. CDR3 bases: TGTGCCAGCAGCCTATTTGAACCGAAAGGACTAGCCTACGAGCAGTACTTC.

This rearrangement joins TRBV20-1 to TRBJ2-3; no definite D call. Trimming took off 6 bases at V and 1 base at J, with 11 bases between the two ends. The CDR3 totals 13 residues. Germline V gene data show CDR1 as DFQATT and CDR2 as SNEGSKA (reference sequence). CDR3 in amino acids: CSAAGQGTDTQYF. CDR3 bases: TGCAGTGCCGCCGGGCAGGGCACAGATACGCAGTATTTT.

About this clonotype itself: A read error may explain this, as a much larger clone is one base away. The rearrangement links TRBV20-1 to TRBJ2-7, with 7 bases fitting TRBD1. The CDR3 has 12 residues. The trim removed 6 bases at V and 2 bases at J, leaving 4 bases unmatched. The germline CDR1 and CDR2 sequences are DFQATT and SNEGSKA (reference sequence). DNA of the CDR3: TGCAGTGCCGGGACAGCGCCCTACGAGCAGTACTTC. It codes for CSAGTAPYEQYF.

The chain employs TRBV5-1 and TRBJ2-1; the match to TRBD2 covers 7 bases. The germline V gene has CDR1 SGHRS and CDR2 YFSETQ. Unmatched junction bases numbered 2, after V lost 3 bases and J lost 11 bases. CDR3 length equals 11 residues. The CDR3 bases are TGCGCCAGCAGCTCTAGCGGTAAGCAGTTCTTC. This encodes CASSSSGKQFF.

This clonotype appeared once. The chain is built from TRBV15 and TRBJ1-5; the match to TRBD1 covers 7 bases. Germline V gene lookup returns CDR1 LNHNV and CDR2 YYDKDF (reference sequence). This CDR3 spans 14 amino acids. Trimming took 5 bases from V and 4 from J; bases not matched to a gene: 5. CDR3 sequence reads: CATSLDRFNQPQHF. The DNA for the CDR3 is TGTGCCACCAGCCTGGACAGGTTTAATCAGCCCCAGCATTTT.

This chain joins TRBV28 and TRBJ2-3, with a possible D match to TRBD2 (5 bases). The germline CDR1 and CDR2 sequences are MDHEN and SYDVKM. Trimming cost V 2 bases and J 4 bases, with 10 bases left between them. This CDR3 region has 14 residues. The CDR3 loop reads CASSLVGDADTQYF. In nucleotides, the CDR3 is TGTGCCAGCAGTTTAGTGGGAGACGCAGATACGCAGTATTTT.

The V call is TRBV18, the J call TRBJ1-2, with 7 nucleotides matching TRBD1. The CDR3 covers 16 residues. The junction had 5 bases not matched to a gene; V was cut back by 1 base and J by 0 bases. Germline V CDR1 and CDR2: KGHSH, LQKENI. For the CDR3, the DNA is TGTGCCAGCTCACCACAGGGACAGAGTTCTAACTATGGCTACACCTTC. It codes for CASSPQGQSSNYGYTF.

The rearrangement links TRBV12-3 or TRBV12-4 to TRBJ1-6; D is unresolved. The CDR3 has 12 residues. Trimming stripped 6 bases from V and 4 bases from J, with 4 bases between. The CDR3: CASSRYNSPLHF. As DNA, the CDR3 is TGTGCCAGCAGCCGGTATAATTCACCCCTCCACTTT.